This TCR beta chain is drawn from a study of beta chain features in type 1 diabetes. CDR1 and CDR2 from the germline V gene are MNHNS and SASEGT. This CDR3 has 15 amino acids. V lost 8 bases and J lost 5, with 18 bases in between. A remark on this clone: Its specificity is not known.

Expressed TCRB transcripts were sequenced, since all the RNA that had been isolated was reverse transcribed. Profiled with immunoSEQ multiplex PCR; TCRdb holds only in-frame clones, not every one. This sample has hundreds of thousands of clones; approximately 10% occur once, and the top ten carry approximately 0.017%. Study findings and constraints: Moderate but significant shortening of TCRB CDR3s was recorded in all four CD4+ subsets from Type 1 diabetes patients.

This receptor was obtained from a young man with type 1 diabetes. The sample taken for sequencing was naive CD4+ T cells from blood. The chain joins TRBV6-1 to TRBJ2-2; the D gene is possibly TRBD1 (6 bases). Written as DNA, the CDR3 is TGTGCCAGCTCACCGACAGGCGCGTGGACCGGGGAGCTGTTTTTT. It is translated as CASSPTGAWTGELFF.